The 9 T cell receptor beta chains given below trace back to one sample, sequenced in a study of identical twins. MiXCR, applied by TCRdb to the 5' RACE reads, yields one record per CDR3 protein. The sample holds fewer than 500,000 distinct CDR3 sequences, approximately 25% seen once. The sample also formed part of further work on T cells expressing NK-cell markers.

The sample comprised CD4+ T cells sorted from blood. These receptors all stem from a young woman in good health.

This clonotype was seen a few times. This rearrangement joins TRBV2 to TRBJ2-6; possibly TRBD2 for D (5 bases). The germline V and J ends were trimmed by 6 bases and 2 bases, with 14 bases remaining between them. The germline CDR1 and CDR2 sequences are SNHLY and FYNNEI. This CDR3 spans 16 amino acids. This CDR3 is CASRAAGIAGANVLTF. CDR3 coding DNA: TGTGCCAGCAGAGCGGCCGGGATTGCTGGGGCCAACGTCCTGACTTTC. The whole variable domain, filled in from reference TRBV2 and TRBJ2-6, reads EPEVTQTPSHQVTQMGQEVILRCVPISNHLYFYWYRQILGQKVEFLVSFYNNEISEKSEIFDDQFSVERPDGSNFTLKIRSTKLEDSAMYFCASRAAGIAGANVLTFGAGSRLTVL.

The rearrangement joins TRBV6-2 or TRBV6-3 to TRBJ2-1, with 12 nucleotides matching TRBD2. Germline assignment: CDR1 MNHEY and CDR2 SVGEGT. This CDR3 contains 17 residues. The J segment lost 7 bases and the V segment lost 2 bases, leaving 9 bases of the junction unmatched. CDR3 sequence reads: CASSYRLTSGRQNEQFF. CDR3 bases: TGTGCCAGCAGTTACCGACTGACTAGCGGGAGACAGAATGAGCAGTTCTTC.

This clonotype came up a few times. This chain connects TRBV4-1 to TRBJ1-1; D is ambiguous. The CDR3 sequence is 15 residues long. Trimming pared 7 bases from V and 1 base from J, leaving 16 bases between. Germline lookup yields CDR1 MGHRA and CDR2 YSYEKL. This CDR3 is CASTSLTSGNTEAFF. CDR3 sequence (DNA): TGCGCCAGCACATCCTTAACTAGCGGGAACACTGAAGCTTTCTTT.

In its sample, this clonotype was seen a few times. This rearrangement joins TRBV6-2 or TRBV6-3 to TRBJ1-2; 8 positions match TRBD1. The germline gives CDR1 MNHEY, CDR2 SVGEGT. After removal of 2 bases from V and 8 bases from J, the junction contained 7 bases not matched to a gene. This CDR3 comprises 14 residues. The DNA for the CDR3 is TGTGCCAGCAGTTACGTCGACAGGGGAGAAGGCTACACCTTC. It yields the protein CASSYVDRGEGYTF.

The chain carries TRBV27 and TRBJ2-7, with unresolved D. Germline V gives CDR1 MNHEY, CDR2 SMNVEV (reference sequence). V was clipped by 8 bases and J by 2 bases, with 10 bases between them. The CDR3 covers 12 residues. CDR3 coding DNA: TGTGCCAGCGTCGCGGCGCCCTACGAGCAGTACTTC. As protein: CASVAAPYEQYF.

This clonotype was seen a handful of times. V gene TRBV4-3 combines with J gene TRBJ2-6; D gene uncertain. Per the germline V gene, CDR1 is LGHNA and CDR2 is YSLEER. This CDR3 spans 15 amino acids. V was shortened by 1 base and J by 0 bases, with 4 bases between the two germline ends. DNA for the CDR3: TGCGCCAGCAGCCAAGCAAACTCTGGGGCCAACGTCCTGACTTTC. Residues: CASSQANSGANVLTF.

This sequence joins TRBV20-1 and TRBJ2-1, with D perhaps matching TRBD2 (7 bases). The V end was cut by 8 bases, the J end by 8 bases, with 25 bases between. CDR1 is DFQATT and CDR2 is SNEGSKA in the germline V gene (reference sequence). This CDR3 spans 15 amino acids. The CDR3 region has the DNA TGCAGTACTTCCCGACGGGGGGCGCCTACCGATGAGCAGTTCTTC. Residues: CSTSRRGAPTDEQFF.

This clonotype was found many times. The CDR3 loop is CASSSGQPQHF. CDR3 sequence (DNA): TGTGCCAGCAGTTCAGGTCAGCCCCAGCATTTT. The genes are TRBV12-3 or TRBV12-4 and TRBJ1-5; no clear D gene. The CDR3 has 11 amino acids. The ends were cut back, 4 bases at V and 6 bases at J, with 4 bases in the middle.

The gene calls are TRBV21-1 and TRBJ2-5. TRBV21-1 corresponds to a pseudogene. The CDR3 sequence is 11 residues long. In DNA, the CDR3 is TGTGCCTGTATTACGGGGGAGACCCAGTACTTC. Its translation is CACITGETQYF.